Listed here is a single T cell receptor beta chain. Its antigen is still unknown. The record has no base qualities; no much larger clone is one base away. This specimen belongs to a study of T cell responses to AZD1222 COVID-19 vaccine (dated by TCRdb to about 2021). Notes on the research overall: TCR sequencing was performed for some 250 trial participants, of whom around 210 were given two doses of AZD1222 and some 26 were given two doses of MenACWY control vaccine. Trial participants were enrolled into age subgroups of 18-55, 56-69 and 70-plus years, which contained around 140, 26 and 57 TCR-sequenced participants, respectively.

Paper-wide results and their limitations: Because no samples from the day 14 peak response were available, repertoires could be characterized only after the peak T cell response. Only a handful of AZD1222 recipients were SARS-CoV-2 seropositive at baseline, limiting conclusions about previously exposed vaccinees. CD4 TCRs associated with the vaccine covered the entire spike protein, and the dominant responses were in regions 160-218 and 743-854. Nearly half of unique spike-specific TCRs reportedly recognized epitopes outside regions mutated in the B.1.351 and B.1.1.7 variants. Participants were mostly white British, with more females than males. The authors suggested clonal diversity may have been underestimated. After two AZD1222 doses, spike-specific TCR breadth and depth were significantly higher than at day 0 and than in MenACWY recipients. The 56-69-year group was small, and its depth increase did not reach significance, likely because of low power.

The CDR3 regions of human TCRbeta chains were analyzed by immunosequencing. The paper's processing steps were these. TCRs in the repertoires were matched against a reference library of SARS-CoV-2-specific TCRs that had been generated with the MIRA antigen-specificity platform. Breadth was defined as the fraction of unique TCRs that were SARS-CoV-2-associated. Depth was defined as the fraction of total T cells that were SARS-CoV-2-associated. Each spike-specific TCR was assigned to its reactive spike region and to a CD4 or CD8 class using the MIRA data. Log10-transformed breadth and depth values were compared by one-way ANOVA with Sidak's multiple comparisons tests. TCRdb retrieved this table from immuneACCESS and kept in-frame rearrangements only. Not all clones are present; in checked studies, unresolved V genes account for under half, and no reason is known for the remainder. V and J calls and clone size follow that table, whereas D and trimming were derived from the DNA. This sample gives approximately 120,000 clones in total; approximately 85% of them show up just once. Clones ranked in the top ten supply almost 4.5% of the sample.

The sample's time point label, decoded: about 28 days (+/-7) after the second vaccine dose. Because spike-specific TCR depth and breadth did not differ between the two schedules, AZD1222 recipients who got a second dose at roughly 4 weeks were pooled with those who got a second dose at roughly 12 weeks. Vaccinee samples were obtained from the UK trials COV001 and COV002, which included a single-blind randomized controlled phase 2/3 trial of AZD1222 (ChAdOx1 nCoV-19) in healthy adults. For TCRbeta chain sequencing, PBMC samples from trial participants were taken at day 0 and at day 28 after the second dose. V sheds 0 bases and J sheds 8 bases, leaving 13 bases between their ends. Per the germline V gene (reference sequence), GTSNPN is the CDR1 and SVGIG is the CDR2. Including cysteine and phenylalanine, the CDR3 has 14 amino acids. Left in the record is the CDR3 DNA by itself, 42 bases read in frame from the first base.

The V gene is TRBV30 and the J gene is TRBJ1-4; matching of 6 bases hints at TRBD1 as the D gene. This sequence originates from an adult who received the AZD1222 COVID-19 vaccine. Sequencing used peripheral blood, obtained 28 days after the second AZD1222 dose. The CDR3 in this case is CAWSVQGGGEKLFF. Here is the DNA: TGTGCCTGGAGTGTACAGGGAGGAGGGGAAAAACTGTTTTTT.